These 29 T cell receptor beta chains were all obtained from the same sample, sequenced in a study of blood T cell repertoires in COVID-19 (dated by TCRdb to 2019 to 2021). The method behind the library was the immunoSEQ multiplex PCR assay. In its TCRdb copy, this immuneACCESS table keeps in-frame sequences only and misses some clones. Where compared with another copy, unresolved V genes explain less than half of these, and the others have no known cause. The sample contains some 130,000 clones, more than 75% of them found a single time. The ten largest clones take up approximately 11% of the sample. Sequencing was carried out using peripheral blood. Every receptor here comes from a man aged 60 to 69 who had recovered from COVID-19.

The V call is TRBV4-3, the J call TRBJ2-1; 8 bases fit TRBD2. J lost 3 bases, V lost 3 bases, and 10 bases had no gene match. The germline gives CDR1 LGHNA, CDR2 YSLEER. The CDR3 is made up of 17 amino acids. Written as DNA, the CDR3 is TGCGCCAGCAGCCAGTATCGGGGGGGGGCTGGCTACAATGAGCAGTTCTTC. Protein product: CASSQYRGGAGYNEQFF.

The chain recombines TRBV24-1 with TRBJ2-2; perhaps TRBD2 as D (6 bases). Trimming took off 1 base at V and 2 bases at J, with 13 bases between the two ends. CDR3 length equals 17 residues. CDR1 is KGHDR, CDR2 SFDVKD, per germline. CDR3 bases: TGTGCCACCAGTGATTTAGCGGGTAAAGATAACACCGGGGAGCTGTTTTTT. It is translated as CATSDLAGKDNTGELFF.

The rearrangement joins TRBV19 to TRBJ2-7; TRBD2 agrees at 12 bases. The CDR3 spans 14 residues. The germline V gene encodes CDR1 LNHDA and CDR2 SQIVND (reference sequence). After removal of 8 bases from V and 3 bases from J, the junction contained 5 bases not matched to a gene. The chain's CDR3 is CASETSGGFYEQYF. The CDR3 coding sequence is TGTGCCAGTGAGACTAGCGGGGGTTTCTACGAGCAGTACTTC. The full variable domain, rest sourced from reference TRBV19 and TRBJ2-7, is DGGITQSPKYLFRKEGQNVTLSCEQNLNHDAMYWYRQDPGQGLRLIYYSQIVNDFQKGDIAEGYSVSREKKESFPLTVTSAQKNPTAFYLCASETSGGFYEQYFGPGTRLTVT.

The V gene is TRBV27, the J gene TRBJ2-7; TRBD2 aligns across 9 bases. V was clipped by 5 bases and J by 3 bases; unmatched bases: 8. The length of the CDR3 is 15 residues. Germline assignment: CDR1 MNHEY and CDR2 SMNVEV (reference sequence). CDR3: CASSLSGSSLYEQYF. In DNA form, the CDR3 reads TGTGCCAGCAGTCTTAGCGGGAGTAGCCTCTACGAGCAGTACTTC.

The table lists this clone with a count of one. V is TRBV7-9 and J is TRBJ2-7; no clear D. Deletions cut 2 bases from V and 1 base from J, with 15 bases between. The CDR3 totals 16 residues. CDR1 SEHNR and CDR2 FQNEAQ come from the germline V gene (reference sequence). For the CDR3, the DNA is TGTGCCAGCAGCTTAACCCCCGTCTGGCGGTCCTACGAGCAGTACTTC. It translates to CASSLTPVWRSYEQYF.

This chain links TRBV6-5 with TRBJ1-1; D gene unclear. This CDR3 is 15 amino acids long. V was trimmed by 10 bases and J by 4 bases, leaving 22 bases between them. CDR1 is MNHEY and CDR2 is SVGAGI in the germline V gene. This CDR3 is CATIVSGIPGTEAFF. The DNA of the CDR3 is TGTGCCACTATTGTTAGCGGGATCCCGGGCACTGAAGCTTTCTTT.

V is TRBV4-1 and J is TRBJ2-1, with 10 bases lining up with TRBD1. The germline CDR1 and CDR2 sequences are MGHRA and YSYEKL. Trimming removed 4 bases from V and 7 bases from J; junction bases left unmatched: 4. CDR3 length: 14 amino acids. CDR3 in amino acids: CASSRGTGVNEQFF. CDR3 in DNA: TGCGCCAGCAGCCGCGGGACAGGGGTGAATGAGCAGTTCTTC.

The V call is TRBV7-8, the J call TRBJ2-3, with 11 nucleotides matching TRBD2. The CDR3 covers 16 residues. From germline, CDR1 is SGHVS and CDR2 FQNEAQ. Trimming took 1 base from V and 5 from J; bases not matched to a gene: 5. The CDR3 sequence is CASSLVSGRALDTQYF. Written as DNA, the CDR3 is TGTGCCAGCAGCTTAGTTAGCGGGAGGGCCTTAGATACGCAGTATTTT.

The V and J genes are TRBV7-2 and TRBJ2-3, with D possibly being TRBD2 (7 bases). Germline V gene lookup returns CDR1 SGHTA and CDR2 FQGNSA. This CDR3 region has 16 residues. V gave up 1 base and J gave up 3 bases, with 14 bases separating them. Here the CDR3 DNA reads TGTGCCAGCAGCTTAGGGGGGGGGCTAGGGACAGATACGCAGTATTTT. Its protein product is CASSLGGGLGTDTQYF.

The chain combines TRBV9 with TRBJ2-3, with D perhaps matching TRBD1 (5 bases). The CDR3 is 15 residues long. V was cut by 0 bases and J by 1 base, with 9 bases left in between. Germline CDR1 reads SGDLS; CDR2 reads YYNGEE. CDR3 bases: TGTGCCAGCAGCGTAGGAATAGGGGGCACAGATACGCAGTATTTT. This translates into CASSVGIGGTDTQYF. Full variable domain (missing parts from reference TRBV9 and TRBJ2-3): DSGVTQTPKHLITATGQRVTLRCSPRSGDLSVYWYQQSLDQGLQFLIQYYNGEERAKGNILERFSAQQFPDLHSELNLSSLELGDSALYFCASSVGIGGTDTQYFGPGTRLTVL.

This sequence joins TRBV4-3 and TRBJ2-4; a possible D gene is TRBD2 (5 bases). This CDR3 is built from 17 residues. CDR1 and CDR2 (germline): LGHNA, YSLEER. Between the trimmed V and J ends, which lost 0 bases and 7 bases, there was a span of 19 bases. The CDR3 is CASSQEVGVTPGNIQYF. As DNA, the CDR3 is TGCGCCAGCAGCCAAGAAGTCGGGGTTACCCCGGGGAACATTCAGTACTTC.

The chain recombines TRBV7-3 with TRBJ2-3; maybe TRBD1 (6 bases). The CDR3 has 15 residues. Per the germline V gene, CDR1 is SGHTA and CDR2 is FQGTGA. V lost 4 bases, J lost 0 bases, and 11 bases lay in between. This CDR3 reads CASSSGTTSTDTQYF. CDR3 in DNA: TGTGCCAGCAGCTCGGGGACAACTAGCACAGATACGCAGTATTTT.

This chain uses TRBV7-2 with TRBJ2-5; 13 nucleotides agree with TRBD2. V shed 5 bases, J shed 5 bases, and the junction held 11 bases outside the gene matches. The length of the CDR3 is 17 residues. From germline, CDR1 is SGHTA and CDR2 FQGNSA. CDR3 loop: CASSPRTSGGTRETQYF. The CDR3 nucleotides are TGTGCCAGCAGCCCACGGACTAGCGGGGGAACTAGGGAGACCCAGTACTTC.

This clone was seen more than once but under ten times. The genes are TRBV7-8 and TRBJ2-3; 9 bases line up with TRBD2. Germline lookup yields CDR1 SGHVS and CDR2 FQNEAQ. The V and J ends lost 5 bases and 3 bases, in that order; junction bases with no gene match: 6. The CDR3 sequence is 15 residues long. The CDR3 nucleotides are TGTGCCAGCAGCCGGGGTGCGGGGGGGACAGATACGCAGTATTTT. This sequence encodes CASSRGAGGTDTQYF.

V gene TRBV9 combines with J gene TRBJ1-5, with no clear D. CDR1 SGDLS and CDR2 YYNGEE come from the germline V gene. The CDR3 is 17 residues long. Trimming pared 0 bases from V and 1 base from J, leaving 14 bases between. CDR3 loop: CASSVGPTQLSNQPQHF. The CDR3 coding sequence is TGTGCCAGCAGCGTAGGGCCCACCCAGTTGAGCAATCAGCCCCAGCATTTT.

This chain uses TRBV6-5 with TRBJ2-7, with 7 bases fitting TRBD1. The V gene's germline CDR1 is MNHEY and CDR2 SVGAGI. Unmatched junction bases numbered 5, after V lost 2 bases and J lost 4 bases. This CDR3 comprises 14 residues. The CDR3 nucleotides read TGTGCCAGCAGTTACCGCGAGGGGGCATACGAGCAGTACTTC. The encoded protein is CASSYREGAYEQYF.

This chain connects TRBV19 to TRBJ1-2; no reliable D call. The CDR3 sequence is 15 residues long. Trimming left V 5 bases short and J 5 bases short, with 18 bases between. Per the germline V gene, CDR1 is LNHDA and CDR2 is SQIVND (reference sequence). CDR3 region: CASSPRTGRGYGYTF. CDR3 coding DNA: TGTGCCAGTAGTCCCAGGACCGGGAGAGGGTATGGCTACACCTTC.

The rearrangement uses TRBV19 and TRBJ1-6; D is unresolved. Per the germline V gene, CDR1 is LNHDA and CDR2 is SQIVND (reference sequence). Trimming took 3 bases from V and 8 from J, leaving 17 bases between them. The CDR3 is 16 residues long. The CDR3 region has the DNA TGTGCCAGTAGTATCGGAGGGAACTTCCACGATTCACCCCTCCACTTT. Its protein is CASSIGGNFHDSPLHF.

This clone was counted once. The chain carries TRBV5-5 and TRBJ1-2, with TRBD1 as a possible D gene (6 bases). Germline CDR1 and CDR2: SGHKS and YYEKEE (reference sequence). V lost 0 bases, J lost 4 bases, and 10 bases lay in between. The CDR3 extends over 14 amino acids. CDR3 coding DNA: TGTGCCAGCAGCTTGGATCAGGGGATCTATGGCTACACCTTC. It specifies CASSLDQGIYGYTF.

V and J are TRBV18 and TRBJ2-2; 8 bases are shared with TRBD1. Looked up from germline, CDR1 is KGHSH and CDR2 is LQKENI. V lost 3 bases to trimming and J lost 1 base; unmatched junction nucleotides: 1. The length of the CDR3 is 15 residues. Here the CDR3 DNA reads TGTGCCAGCTCACCCGGGACAGGGAACACCGGGGAGCTGTTTTTT. Its translation is CASSPGTGNTGELFF.

This clone was counted a few times. The chain joins TRBV5-4 to TRBJ2-1; perhaps TRBD1 as D (6 bases). Per germline, CDR1 SGHNT and CDR2 YYREEE (reference sequence). V was cut by 3 bases and J by 9 bases, with 19 bases left in between. The CDR3 consists of 15 residues. CDR3 amino acids: CASSSAAGADGEQFF. DNA for the CDR3: TGTGCCAGCAGCTCCGCGGCAGGGGCCGACGGTGAGCAGTTCTTC. Looking up the rest from reference TRBV5-4 and TRBJ2-1 gives the full variable domain: ETGVTQSPTHLIKTRGQQVTLRCSSQSGHNTVSWYQQALGQGPQFIFQYYREEENGRGNFPPRFSGLQFPNYSSELNVNALELDDSALYLCASSSAAGADGEQFFGPGTRLTVL.

The CDR3 DNA reads TGTGCCAGCGGGCCAAGAAGAGAAGGCAATTCACCCCTCCACTTT. Translation gives CASGPRREGNSPLHF. The V call is TRBV5-8, the J call TRBJ1-6; D call uncertain. Germline V gene data show CDR1 as SGHTS and CDR2 as YDEGEE. The CDR3 loop spans 15 amino acids. Trimming took 7 bases from V and 7 from J, leaving 18 bases between them.

This chain links TRBV4-2 with TRBJ2-1, with 15 bases that match TRBD2. The V gene end was trimmed by 3 bases and the J gene end by 10 bases; junction bases not matched to a gene: 4. The CDR3 runs to 15 residues. From germline, CDR1 is LGHNA and CDR2 YNFKEQ. In DNA form, the CDR3 reads TGTGCCAGCAGCCAGGGACTAGCGGGGGGAGGGGAGCAGTTCTTC. Translating gives CASSQGLAGGGEQFF.

V gene TRBV7-9 combines with J gene TRBJ1-6, with D unclear. This CDR3 comprises 16 residues. Trimming left V 5 bases short and J 0 bases short, with 11 bases between. Germline V gene data show CDR1 as SEHNR and CDR2 as FQNEAQ (reference sequence). The CDR3 is CASSLEAGSYNSPLHF. CDR3 in DNA: TGTGCCAGCAGCCTGGAGGCGGGCTCCTATAATTCACCCCTCCACTTT.

The chain carries TRBV12-3 or TRBV12-4 and TRBJ1-5; D unclear. Trimming left V 8 bases short and J 4 bases short, with 9 bases between. This CDR3 spans 12 amino acids. CDR3 protein: CASEGRNQPQHF. The CDR3 DNA reads TGTGCCAGCGAAGGGAGAAATCAGCCCCAGCATTTT.

The chain uses TRBV5-4 and TRBJ1-2, with D possibly TRBD1 on 5 matching bases. Germline V gene data show CDR1 as SGHNT and CDR2 as YYREEE (reference sequence). The CDR3 spans 16 residues. Trimming took 4 bases from V and 0 from J, leaving 16 bases between them. CDR3 DNA: TGTGCCAGCAGCACCTTCCGACAGCAAGCTAACTATGGCTACACCTTC. Translating gives CASSTFRQQANYGYTF. The complete variable domain, with remaining parts taken from reference TRBV5-4 and TRBJ1-2, reads ETGVTQSPTHLIKTRGQQVTLRCSSQSGHNTVSWYQQALGQGPQFIFQYYREEENGRGNFPPRFSGLQFPNYSSELNVNALELDDSALYLCASSTFRQQANYGYTFGSGTRLTVV.

Comments on this clone: This same CDR3 is encoded by further DNA sequences in the sample. J is TRBJ1-2 and V is TRBV27, with TRBD1 matching 10 bases. Looked up from germline, CDR1 is MNHEY and CDR2 is SMNVEV (reference sequence). The length of the CDR3 is 13 residues. The V gene end was trimmed by 3 bases and the J gene end by 5 bases; junction bases not matched to a gene: 0. CDR3 loop: CASSLDRGYGYTF. In DNA form, the CDR3 reads TGTGCCAGCAGTTTGGACAGGGGGTATGGCTACACCTTC.

J is TRBJ2-3 and V is TRBV4-3; D possibly corresponds to TRBD1 (7 bases). V was trimmed by 2 bases and J by 2 bases, leaving 11 bases between them. This CDR3 has 15 residues. Looked up from germline, CDR1 is LGHNA and CDR2 is YSLEER. CDR3 nucleotides: TGCGCCAGCAGCCAAATGGAGGGGGCCACAGATACGCAGTATTTT. It translates to CASSQMEGATDTQYF.

The CDR3 nucleotides read TGCAGCGCCCTTCCCCAGGGGTCCCCCTCTGGGGCCAACGTCCTGACTTTC. Its translation: CSALPQGSPSGANVLTF. V is TRBV29-1 and J is TRBJ2-6; a possible D gene is TRBD1 (6 bases). Germline V gives CDR1 SQVTM, CDR2 ANQGSEA. V lost 7 bases and J lost 0, with 19 bases in between. This CDR3 contains 17 residues. The full variable domain, completed using reference TRBV29-1 and TRBJ2-6, is SAVISQKPSRDICQRGTSLTIQCQVDSQVTMMFWYRQQPGQSLTLIATANQGSEATYESGFVIDKFPISRPNLTFSTLTVSNMSPEDSSIYLCSALPQGSPSGANVLTFGAGSRLTVL.